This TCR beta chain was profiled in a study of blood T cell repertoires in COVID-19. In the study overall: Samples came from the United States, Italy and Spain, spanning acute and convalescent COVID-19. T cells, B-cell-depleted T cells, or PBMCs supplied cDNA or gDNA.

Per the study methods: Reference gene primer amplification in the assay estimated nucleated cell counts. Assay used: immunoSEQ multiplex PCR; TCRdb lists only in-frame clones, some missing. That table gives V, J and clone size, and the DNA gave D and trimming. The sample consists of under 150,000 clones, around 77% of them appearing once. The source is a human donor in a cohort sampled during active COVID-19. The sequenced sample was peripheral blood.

Written as DNA, the CDR3 is TGTGCCAGCAGTTTAGGGGGACAGAACTATGGCTACACCTTC. It is translated as CASSLGGQNYGYTF. The V gene is TRBV28, the J gene TRBJ1-2, with 7 bases that match TRBD1. The germline gives CDR1 MDHEN, CDR2 SYDVKM. Trimming removed 2 bases from V and 2 bases from J; junction bases left unmatched: 2. The CDR3 length is 14 residues.